Sequencing of this T cell receptor (beta chain) was carried out in a study of technical replicates of blood from a handful of donors. Germline trimming cut 4 bases from V and 5 bases from J; bases unmatched to any gene: 10. CDR1 is SGHVS, CDR2 FNYEAQ, per germline. The CDR3 length is 17 residues. The assay was immunoSEQ multiplex PCR, and TCRdb's table has in-frame clones only and misses some. Of some 15,000 clones in the sample, about four fifths were seen once. The sequenced material came from PBMCs. This TCR came from a human donor in good health. This chain connects TRBV7-6 to TRBJ2-1; 11 nucleotides line up with TRBD2. The CDR3 nucleotides are TGTGCCAGCAGCTCGTATTCCGGGACTAGCGGCGACAATGAGCAGTTCTTC. Protein sequence: CASSSYSGTSGDNEQFF.